This passage covers 14 T cell receptor beta chains from one sample sequenced in a study of blood T cell repertoires in COVID-19. Repertoires were generated with immunoSEQ multiplex PCR, while TCRdb's copy carries only in-frame clones and drops some. The repertoire holds 200,000 or so clones, around nine tenths seen once, with 10% to 11% in the top ten. The specimen was PBMCs or T cells enriched from blood (not recorded which). The receptors originated from a man between 25 and 39 years old who had recovered from COVID-19.

The CDR3 loop reads CASSQDGTSGSKDNTGELFF. The CDR3, as DNA: TGTGCCAGCAGCCAAGATGGGACTAGCGGGAGTAAGGACAACACCGGGGAGCTGTTTTTT. The J gene is TRBJ2-2, the V gene TRBV3-1 (or the pseudogene TRBV3-2); TRBD2 matches 14 bases. V trimming: 0 bases; J trimming: 2 bases; junction bases outside the gene matches: 8. In germline, CDR1 is LGHDT, CDR2 YNNKEL (reference sequence). The CDR3 covers 20 residues.

V is TRBV5-8 and J is TRBJ1-1, with D uncertain. CDR3 size: 17 residues. The V end was cut by 4 bases, the J end by 1 base, with 20 bases between. Germline assignment: CDR1 SGHTS and CDR2 YDEGEE. This CDR3 is CASSLDTWAKSNTEAFF. In DNA, the CDR3 is TGTGCCAGCAGCCTGGATACTTGGGCGAAGTCGAACACTGAAGCTTTCTTT.

The chain carries TRBV5-4 and TRBJ2-1; 8 bases align to TRBD2. Germline V gives CDR1 SGHNT, CDR2 YYREEE (reference sequence). The CDR3 loop spans 13 amino acids. Trimming took 2 bases from V and 7 from J; bases not matched to a gene: 2. CDR3 region: CASSFRGGNEQFF. In DNA form, the CDR3 reads TGTGCCAGCAGCTTTCGGGGGGGGAATGAGCAGTTCTTC.

CDR3 DNA sequence: TGTGCCAGCAGTGAGGGTTGGGGGGCCGGGGAGCTGTTTTTT. It codes for CASSEGWGAGELFF. This chain joins TRBV2 and TRBJ2-2, with D perhaps TRBD2 (6 bases). The CDR3 sequence is 14 residues long. Trimming took off 3 bases at V and 6 bases at J, with 11 bases between the two ends. Germline CDR1 reads SNHLY; CDR2 reads FYNNEI.

The genes are TRBV2 and TRBJ1-6, with 9 nucleotides matching TRBD1. The CDR3 has 15 amino acids. The trim removed 5 bases at V and 7 bases at J, leaving 6 bases unmatched. Germline lookup yields CDR1 SNHLY and CDR2 FYNNEI. CDR3 sequence (DNA): TGTGCCAGCAGTCGTAGGACAGGGGAGAATTCACCCCTCCACTTT. Translating it yields CASSRRTGENSPLHF.

V usage is TRBV24-1 and J usage is TRBJ1-3; no definite D call. Trimming cost V 9 bases and J 2 bases, with 10 bases left between them. The CDR3 extends over 13 amino acids. In germline, CDR1 is KGHDR, CDR2 SFDVKD. The CDR3 DNA reads TGTGCCACCCGTCGACTTGCTGGAAACACCATATATTTT. Translating it yields CATRRLAGNTIYF.

This clone showed up just a few times. V is TRBV6-1 and J is TRBJ1-6; TRBD1 matches 10 bases. The germline V gene encodes CDR1 MNHNS and CDR2 SASEGT. The CDR3 has 16 residues. Germline trimming cut 2 bases from V and 10 bases from J; bases unmatched to any gene: 8. CDR3 bases: TGTGCCAGCAGTGAAAGTGATGACAGGGGGCTATCACCCCTCCACTTT. It is translated as CASSESDDRGLSPLHF.

J is TRBJ2-5 and V is TRBV7-9; TRBD1 matches 7 bases. The CDR3 is made up of 16 amino acids. J was trimmed by 2 bases and V by 5 bases; bases with no gene match: 11. The germline CDR1 and CDR2 sequences are SEHNR and FQNEAQ (reference sequence). The CDR3 protein is CASSQPTGTVQETQYF. The CDR3, as DNA: TGTGCCAGCAGCCAACCTACCGGGACAGTTCAAGAGACCCAGTACTTC.

V and J are TRBV7-9 and TRBJ1-4, with D tentatively TRBD1 (6 bases). Trimming took 4 bases from V and 7 from J, leaving 13 bases between them. The germline V gene has CDR1 SEHNR and CDR2 FQNEAQ (reference sequence). The CDR3 consists of 14 residues. The CDR3 DNA follows: TGTGCCAGCAGCTCTCGGACAGTCCTTGAAAAACTGTTTTTT. Translation gives CASSSRTVLEKLFF.

The rearrangement joins TRBV6-5 to TRBJ2-2, with TRBD1 as a possible D gene (6 bases). In germline, CDR1 is MNHEY, CDR2 SVGAGI. V was pared by 6 bases and J by 4 bases, with 12 bases between. The CDR3 spans 14 residues. CDR3 bases: TGTGCCAGCAGAAAGGACAGCTTCACCGGGGAGCTGTTTTTT. Protein product: CASRKDSFTGELFF.

Remarks on this clone: Other DNA sequences of this sample code for an identical CDR3. The genes are TRBV27 and TRBJ2-3, with 11 bases fitting TRBD2. J was trimmed by 4 bases and V by 4 bases; bases with no gene match: 7. The CDR3 is made up of 16 amino acids. Germline lookup yields CDR1 MNHEY and CDR2 SMNVEV (reference sequence). The CDR3, as DNA: TGTGCCAGCAGTTCACTAGCGGGGGTGGGCCCAGATACGCAGTATTTT. Translating it yields CASSSLAGVGPDTQYF.

V gene TRBV7-2 combines with J gene TRBJ2-2; D is unclear. Trimming stripped 9 bases from V and 0 bases from J, with 8 bases between. The CDR3 consists of 13 residues. CDR1 SGHTA and CDR2 FQGNSA come from the germline V gene. CDR3 region: CASSAANTGELFF. CDR3 DNA sequence: TGTGCCAGTTCTGCGGCGAACACCGGGGAGCTGTTTTTT.

This chain uses TRBV5-4 with TRBJ2-3; TRBD2 aligns across 10 bases. The CDR3 is 17 amino acids. Germline CDR1 reads SGHNT; CDR2 reads YYREEE (reference sequence). The V gene end was trimmed by 3 bases and the J gene end by 2 bases; junction bases not matched to a gene: 9. CDR3 DNA: TGTGCCAGCAGCTCCCCCCTTCTAGCGGGGGTCACAGATACGCAGTATTTT. It specifies CASSSPLLAGVTDTQYF. Complete variable domain (other parts from reference TRBV5-4 and TRBJ2-3): ETGVTQSPTHLIKTRGQQVTLRCSSQSGHNTVSWYQQALGQGPQFIFQYYREEENGRGNFPPRFSGLQFPNYSSELNVNALELDDSALYLCASSSPLLAGVTDTQYFGPGTRLTVL.

V usage is TRBV7-3 and J usage is TRBJ2-3, with TRBD2 matching 10 bases. The CDR3 runs 14 residues. The germline V gene encodes CDR1 SGHTA and CDR2 FQGTGA. With 5 bases clipped from V and 4 bases from J, the junction kept 3 bases outside the gene matches. CDR3 region: CASSAAGGPDTQYF. DNA of the CDR3: TGTGCCAGCAGCGCAGCGGGGGGGCCAGATACGCAGTATTTT.